This T cell receptor (beta chain) was recorded in a study of Graves' ophthalmopathy and Graves' hyperthyroidism. The study amplified TCR beta CDR3 regions using RNA transcripts. Second-round multiplex PCR followed a first-round RT-PCR using HTBI primers. TCRdb called the multiplex PCR reads again in MiXCR, with one record for every CDR3 protein. The sample shows a few hundred thousand distinct CDR3 sequences, 15% of them seen only once. The CDR3 runs 16 residues. The V gene end was trimmed by 4 bases and the J gene end by 5 bases; junction bases not matched to a gene: 14. Germline CDR1 is SGHDT and CDR2 is YYEEEE. This clonotype was seen more than once but under ten times.

The sample was peripheral blood. V gene TRBV5-6 combines with J gene TRBJ2-5; 7 positions match TRBD2. The receptor was isolated from a woman aged 18-30 years with stable Graves' hyperthyroidism. This CDR3 is CASSPRISGNGETQYF. DNA of the CDR3: TGTGCCAGCAGCCCACGGATCAGCGGGAACGGGGAGACCCAGTACTTC.